The 2 T cell receptor beta chains below were found in one sample sequenced in a study of CD8+ T cells in alopecia areata. Specified treatment: oral pan-JAK inhibitor, 5-10 mg twice daily. Extracted RNA was reverse transcribed into cDNA, the sequencing template. Only in-frame clones appear in the TCRdb table, and some are missing; sequencing was by immunoSEQ multiplex PCR. The sample contains about 74,000 clones, over 25% of which appear only once. Sequenced material: CD8+ T cells sorted from blood, taken at week 4, from a patient treated with tofacitinib. These receptors were collected from a human donor with alopecia areata.

As for this clone: In the same sample, other DNA sequences code for this CDR3. This chain joins TRBV30 and TRBJ2-7; D call uncertain. Germline lookup yields CDR1 GTSNPN and CDR2 SVGIG (reference sequence). The CDR3 totals 10 residues. The V end was cut by 0 bases, the J end by 5 bases, with 2 bases between. The chain's CDR3 is CAWSVNEQYF. The CDR3 DNA sequence: TGTGCCTGGAGTGTAAACGAGCAGTACTTC.

The V gene is TRBV7-2, the J gene TRBJ2-7, with D perhaps being TRBD1 or TRBD2 (5 bases each). There are 14 residues in the CDR3. Per germline, CDR1 SGHTA and CDR2 FQGNSA. With 5 bases removed from V and 4 bases from J, the gap between germline ends came to 15 bases. The CDR3 reads CASSPMSGRYEQYF. The CDR3 nucleotides read TGTGCCAGCAGCCCGATGTCGGGGCGGTACGAGCAGTACTTC.